This T cell receptor (beta chain) was observed in a study of blood T cell repertoires in COVID-19 (dated by TCRdb to 2018 to 2020). Notes on the research overall: Samples from collaborators originated in the United States, Italy and Spain and spanned both the acute and convalescent phases of COVID-19. Samples were obtained from the ongoing ImmuneRACE study (first 160 participants) and from approximately 1,200 subjects provided by 6 global collaborators. Deeply sampled blood TCRbeta repertoires from subjects exposed to, actively infected with, or recovered from COVID-19 were included in the dataset. The sample metadata nearly always contained a de-identified subject ID, COVID-19 status, age in years and sex. The material from the prospective study consisted of cDNA or gDNA derived from T cells, B-cell-depleted T cells, or PBMCs. The repertoires were released in a freely available public database intended as a resource for research on the immune response to SARS-CoV-2. Where available, HLA class I and class II types were obtained from metadata supplied by the sample provider rather than from assay-based typing. What the study reported, not specific to this receptor: How much clinical and demographic metadata was included differed by source and by participant, and the metadata was provided uncurated.

TCRbeta CDR3 regions were amplified from genomic DNA using the immunoSEQ Assay, a bias-controlled multiplex PCR. The authors processed their data as follows. The number of nucleated cells in each sample was estimated by amplification of reference gene primers within the assay. Sequence reads were collapsed and filtered to measure the absolute abundance of every unique TCRbeta CDR3 rearrangement. Productive Simpson clonality was computed per sample as the square root of Simpson's diversity index over productive rearrangements. TCRdb took this table from immuneACCESS and kept in-frame rearrangements with V and J called. Such tables lack part of the clones; where checked against another copy, unresolved V genes explain under half of the gap, and the rest is unexplained. V and J calls and clone size are given by that table; D and trimming were obtained from the DNA. The sample yields nearly 50,000 clones; 86% were counted once. Over 2% of the sample belongs to the ten largest clones.

Counted from cysteine to phenylalanine, this CDR3 has 14 amino acids. CDR3 DNA only is kept here, 42 bases in frame from base 1. As encoded in the germline V gene, CDR1 is SNHLY while CDR2 is FYNNEI. Deletion took 10 bases off V and 4 bases off J, with a span of 19 bases between the germline ends. Whole blood was collected in K2EDTA tubes by collaborating institutions according to the institutions' own protocols. Collaborator samples were shipped for TCRbeta analysis as frozen whole blood, isolated PBMCs, or DNA extracted from either sample type. Details on this clone: The specificity of this receptor is unknown. Base qualities are not at hand, and no much larger clone is one base apart.

The sequence was obtained from a woman aged 55-70 years with acute or convalescent COVID-19. This sequence uses TRBV2 and TRBJ1-2; the D gene is perhaps TRBD1, from 6 matching bases. Material: peripheral blood. Read as DNA, the sequence is TGTGCCAAGGGGGGGGCAGACAGACTCTATGGCTACACCTTC. Translation gives CAKGGADRLYGYTF.